This record looks at one T cell receptor beta chain sequence and its context. This may be a read error: a much more frequent sequence differs by one nucleotide. This sample was included in a study of CD8+CD57+ T cells in acquired aplastic anemia. The sequenced patients had an expansion of CD8+CD57+ cells seen by flow cytometry. This CDR3 is built from 14 residues. Germline CDR1 reads SEHNR; CDR2 reads FQNEAQ (reference sequence). V was shortened by 1 base and J by 12 bases, with 16 bases between the two germline ends. The use of genomic DNA as template underpinned the TCR beta VDJ and CDR3 profiling. Via MiXCR, TCRdb re-called the reads, giving one row per CDR3 protein. The sample consists of about 240,000 distinct CDR3 sequences, around half of them appearing once.

The sample consisted of sorted CD4+, CD8+, or CD8+CD57+ T cells (not recorded which) from PBMCs. The sequence was collected from a human donor with aplastic anemia. This rearrangement joins TRBV7-9 to TRBJ2-1; no firm D call. DNA of the CDR3: TGTGCCAGCAGCTTAGGTAGGGCCCCCCATGTGCAGTTCTTC. This translates into CASSLGRAPHVQFF.